The rows below give T cell receptor beta chains drawn from one sample of a study of a mutant IDH1 vaccine in newly diagnosed glioma. Repertoires were generated with immunoSEQ multiplex PCR, while TCRdb's copy carries only in-frame clones and drops some. The sample lists about 40,000 clones, about nine tenths occurring once. What these receptors recognize is not known. The sample was PBMCs, taken from a glioma patient whose treatment included an IDH1 peptide vaccine. The receptors come from a man aged 45-60 years with glioma. Both conserved end residues are part of each CDR3. The order of the fields is clone size, J gene, CDR3 length, D gene, V gene, CDR3 protein, CDR3 DNA. D genes are given only for firm matches. The listing skips clone size in some rows; elsewhere it reads once, few, many or a size class.

clone_size: .
j_call: TRBJ1-1
cdr3_length: 14
d_call: .
v_call: TRBV25-1
cdr3_aa: CASSDPREDTEAFF
cdr3_nt: TGTGCCAGCAGTGATCCCAGGGAGGACACTGAAGCTTTCTTT

clone_size: .
j_call: TRBJ2-2
cdr3_length: 15
d_call: .
v_call: TRBV13
cdr3_aa: CASSTGTGSTGELFF
cdr3_nt: TGTGCCAGCAGCACCGGGACGGGATCCACCGGGGAGCTGTTTTTT

clone_size: .
j_call: TRBJ1-2
cdr3_length: 15
d_call: TRBD1
v_call: TRBV9
cdr3_aa: CASSPLSDRGYGYTF
cdr3_nt: TGTGCCAGCAGCCCCCTCTCGGACAGGGGCTATGGCTACACCTTC

clone_size: .
j_call: TRBJ2-3
cdr3_length: 15
d_call: .
v_call: TRBV4-1
cdr3_aa: CASSQDLGLRDTQYF
cdr3_nt: TGCGCCAGCAGCCAAGATTTAGGGTTGAGAGATACGCAGTATTTT

clone_size: .
j_call: TRBJ2-3
cdr3_length: 15
d_call: .
v_call: TRBV6-5
cdr3_aa: CASSYSGGLTDTQYF
cdr3_nt: TGTGCCAGCAGTTATTCGGGGGGCCTCACAGATACGCAGTATTTT

clone_size: .
j_call: TRBJ2-1
cdr3_length: 20
d_call: TRBD2
v_call: TRBV10-3
cdr3_aa: CAISESGLAGNLIWDNEQFF
cdr3_nt: TGTGCCATCAGTGAGTCGGGGCTAGCGGGAAATCTCATTTGGGACAATGAGCAGTTCTTC

clone_size: .
j_call: TRBJ2-3
cdr3_length: 15
d_call: .
v_call: TRBV7-2
cdr3_aa: CASSLFWADTDTQYF
cdr3_nt: TGTGCCAGCAGCTTATTTTGGGCAGACACAGATACGCAGTATTTT

clone_size: .
j_call: TRBJ1-3
cdr3_length: 14
d_call: .
v_call: TRBV11-1
cdr3_aa: CASSPEARGYTIYF
cdr3_nt: TGTGCCAGCAGCCCGGAAGCCCGCGGGTACACCATATATTTT

clone_size: .
j_call: TRBJ1-5
cdr3_length: 13
d_call: .
v_call: TRBV28
cdr3_aa: CASKRAGLQPQHF
cdr3_nt: TGTGCCAGCAAACGGGCAGGGCTTCAGCCCCAGCATTTT

clone_size: .
j_call: TRBJ2-3
cdr3_length: 15
d_call: .
v_call: TRBV19
cdr3_aa: CASSISPRRTDTQYF
cdr3_nt: TGTGCCAGTAGTATTTCACCAAGGAGGACAGATACGCAGTATTTT

clone_size: .
j_call: TRBJ1-4
cdr3_length: 14
d_call: .
v_call: TRBV21-1
cdr3_aa: CASSHRDREEKLFF
cdr3_nt: TGTGCCAGCAGCCACCGGGACAGGGAGGAAAAACTGTTTTTT

clone_size: .
j_call: TRBJ1-6
cdr3_length: 18
d_call: .
v_call: TRBV4-1
cdr3_aa: CASSLQRGRGSYNSPLHF
cdr3_nt: TGCGCCAGCAGCCTGCAACGTGGCAGGGGCTCCTATAATTCACCCCTCCACTTT

clone_size: .
j_call: TRBJ2-7
cdr3_length: 14
d_call: .
v_call: TRBV27
cdr3_aa: CASKRSGIFYEQYF
cdr3_nt: TGTGCCAGCAAGCGGTCAGGGATCTTCTACGAGCAGTACTTC

clone_size: once
j_call: TRBJ2-5
cdr3_length: 12
d_call: .
v_call: TRBV14
cdr3_aa: CASSPFSETQYF
cdr3_nt: TGTGCCAGCAGCCCATTCTCGGAGACCCAGTACTTC

clone_size: .
j_call: TRBJ2-1
cdr3_length: 15
d_call: .
v_call: TRBV18
cdr3_aa: CASSFGISEDNEQFF
cdr3_nt: TGTGCCAGCTCCTTTGGGATCAGCGAGGACAATGAGCAGTTCTTC

clone_size: .
j_call: TRBJ2-1
cdr3_length: 15
d_call: .
v_call: TRBV5-4
cdr3_aa: CASSLRGILYNEQFF
cdr3_nt: TGTGCCAGCAGCCTCCGGGGGATACTATACAATGAGCAGTTCTTC

clone_size: .
j_call: TRBJ2-2
cdr3_length: 17
d_call: TRBD2
v_call: TRBV4-3
cdr3_aa: CASSQDRSGGASRELFF
cdr3_nt: TGCGCCAGCAGCCAAGATCGAAGCGGGGGGGCCTCCAGGGAGCTGTTTTTT

clone_size: .
j_call: TRBJ2-4
cdr3_length: 16
d_call: .
v_call: TRBV27
cdr3_aa: CASSPSGRRSGDIQYF
cdr3_nt: TGTGCCAGCAGCCCATCGGGGCGAAGATCAGGGGACATTCAGTACTTC

clone_size: .
j_call: TRBJ2-3
cdr3_length: 16
d_call: TRBD1
v_call: TRBV7-8
cdr3_aa: CASSLADRGVTDTQYF
cdr3_nt: TGTGCCAGCAGCTTAGCTGACAGGGGAGTCACAGATACGCAGTATTTT

clone_size: .
j_call: TRBJ1-2
cdr3_length: 14
d_call: .
v_call: TRBV4-3
cdr3_aa: CASSPDRVSYGYTF
cdr3_nt: TGCGCCAGCAGCCCTGACCGGGTGTCATATGGCTACACCTTC

clone_size: .
j_call: TRBJ1-1
cdr3_length: 14
d_call: .
v_call: TRBV10-1
cdr3_aa: CASSLNRENTEAFF
cdr3_nt: TGCGCCAGCAGCCTTAACAGGGAGAACACTGAAGCTTTCTTT

clone_size: .
j_call: TRBJ2-5
cdr3_length: 13
d_call: TRBD2
v_call: TRBV30
cdr3_aa: CAWSRTSRETQYF
cdr3_nt: TGTGCCTGGAGTCGGACTAGCCGGGAGACCCAGTACTTC

clone_size: once
j_call: TRBJ1-4
cdr3_length: 14
d_call: .
v_call: TRBV15
cdr3_aa: CATSRGTVNEKLFF
cdr3_nt: TGTGCCACCAGCAGAGGGACGGTGAATGAAAAACTGTTTTTT

clone_size: .
j_call: TRBJ2-5
cdr3_length: 18
d_call: .
v_call: TRBV21-1
cdr3_aa: CASSMNPRSSGREETQYF
cdr3_nt: TGTGCCAGCAGCATGAATCCGCGGTCTAGCGGGAGAGAAGAGACCCAGTACTTC

clone_size: .
j_call: TRBJ1-3
cdr3_length: 14
d_call: .
v_call: TRBV10-3
cdr3_aa: CAISEQNSGNTIYF
cdr3_nt: TGTGCCATCAGTGAGCAGAACTCTGGAAACACCATATATTTT

clone_size: .
j_call: TRBJ2-2
cdr3_length: 15
d_call: .
v_call: TRBV19
cdr3_aa: CASSMMAVPTGELFF
cdr3_nt: TGTGCCAGTAGTATGATGGCAGTCCCAACCGGGGAGCTGTTTTTT

clone_size: .
j_call: TRBJ1-2
cdr3_length: 15
d_call: .
v_call: TRBV7-2
cdr3_aa: CASSVPGRGVYGYTF
cdr3_nt: TGTGCCAGCAGCGTACCGGGGCGAGGGGTCTATGGCTACACCTTC

clone_size: .
j_call: TRBJ1-5
cdr3_length: 14
d_call: TRBD1
v_call: TRBV19
cdr3_aa: CASTIRDRGQPQHF
cdr3_nt: TGTGCCAGTACCATCCGGGACAGGGGTCAGCCCCAGCATTTT

clone_size: once
j_call: TRBJ1-3
cdr3_length: 15
d_call: .
v_call: TRBV6-1
cdr3_aa: CASSEETLRTNTIYF
cdr3_nt: TGTGCCAGCAGTGAAGAGACCCTAAGGACGAACACCATATATTTT

clone_size: .
j_call: TRBJ2-7
cdr3_length: 12
d_call: .
v_call: TRBV5-1
cdr3_aa: CASSPPSYEQYF
cdr3_nt: TGCGCCAGCAGCCCCCCATCCTACGAGCAGTACTTC

clone_size: .
j_call: TRBJ1-3
cdr3_length: 13
d_call: .
v_call: TRBV27
cdr3_aa: CASSFLSGNTIYF
cdr3_nt: TGTGCCAGCAGTTTTCTCTCTGGAAACACCATATATTTT

clone_size: .
j_call: TRBJ2-5
cdr3_length: 13
d_call: .
v_call: TRBV5-6
cdr3_aa: CASSLDRRETQYF
cdr3_nt: TGTGCCAGCAGCTTGGACAGGAGAGAGACCCAGTACTTC

clone_size: .
j_call: TRBJ2-1
cdr3_length: 16
d_call: TRBD2
v_call: TRBV9
cdr3_aa: CASSVAGGSSYNEQFF
cdr3_nt: TGTGCCAGCAGCGTAGCCGGCGGGAGCTCCTACAATGAGCAGTTCTTC

clone_size: .
j_call: TRBJ1-2
cdr3_length: 14
d_call: TRBD1
v_call: TRBV28
cdr3_aa: CATQQGARIHGYTF
cdr3_nt: TGTGCCACCCAACAGGGGGCGCGTATTCATGGCTACACCTTC

clone_size: .
j_call: TRBJ1-1
cdr3_length: 13
d_call: .
v_call: TRBV14
cdr3_aa: CASSLYRDTEAFF
cdr3_nt: TGTGCCAGCAGCCTCTACAGGGACACTGAAGCTTTCTTT

clone_size: .
j_call: TRBJ2-7
cdr3_length: 14
d_call: TRBD1
v_call: TRBV19
cdr3_aa: CASDTGTDSGKQYF
cdr3_nt: TGTGCCAGCGACACCGGGACAGATTCTGGAAAGCAGTACTTC

clone_size: .
j_call: TRBJ1-1
cdr3_length: 13
d_call: TRBD1
v_call: TRBV7-8
cdr3_aa: CASRPGGGTEAFF
cdr3_nt: TGTGCCAGCAGACCAGGGGGAGGGACTGAAGCTTTCTTT

clone_size: .
j_call: TRBJ2-1
cdr3_length: 17
d_call: TRBD2
v_call: TRBV5-4
cdr3_aa: CASSKATGTSGDNEQFF
cdr3_nt: TGTGCCAGCAGCAAAGCAACCGGGACTAGCGGCGACAATGAGCAGTTCTTC

clone_size: .
j_call: TRBJ2-2
cdr3_length: 17
d_call: TRBD2
v_call: TRBV9
cdr3_aa: CASSAARLAGNTGELFF
cdr3_nt: TGTGCCAGCAGCGCGGCCCGACTAGCGGGGAACACCGGGGAGCTGTTTTTT

clone_size: once
j_call: TRBJ1-1
cdr3_length: 13
d_call: .
v_call: TRBV11-2
cdr3_aa: CASRTTPGAEAFF
cdr3_nt: TGTGCCAGCAGAACCACACCCGGGGCTGAAGCTTTCTTT

clone_size: .
j_call: TRBJ2-3
cdr3_length: 15
d_call: .
v_call: TRBV6-5
cdr3_aa: CASSYLATGRDTQYF
cdr3_nt: TGTGCCAGCAGTTACTTGGCGACAGGCAGAGATACGCAGTATTTT

clone_size: .
j_call: TRBJ1-1
cdr3_length: 13
d_call: .
v_call: TRBV19
cdr3_aa: CASIPDGNTEAFF
cdr3_nt: TGTGCCAGTATCCCGGACGGGAACACTGAAGCTTTCTTT

clone_size: .
j_call: TRBJ1-4
cdr3_length: 15
d_call: .
v_call: TRBV5-8
cdr3_aa: CASSLDVRGGEKLFF
cdr3_nt: TGTGCCAGCAGCTTGGATGTGAGGGGCGGGGAAAAACTGTTTTTT

clone_size: .
j_call: TRBJ2-5
cdr3_length: 15
d_call: TRBD2
v_call: TRBV7-2
cdr3_aa: CASSYRRGGAETQYF
cdr3_nt: TGTGCCAGCAGTTATCGACGGGGGGGCGCAGAGACCCAGTACTTC

clone_size: .
j_call: TRBJ2-5
cdr3_length: 13
d_call: .
v_call: TRBV16
cdr3_aa: CASSQSDRVTQYF
cdr3_nt: TGTGCCAGCAGCCAATCGGACCGGGTAACCCAGTACTTC

clone_size: .
j_call: TRBJ1-1
cdr3_length: 14
d_call: .
v_call: TRBV6-5
cdr3_aa: CASSSGGLYTEAFF
cdr3_nt: TGTGCCAGCAGTTCGGGGGGTTTGTACACTGAAGCTTTCTTT

clone_size: .
j_call: TRBJ2-7
cdr3_length: 19
d_call: .
v_call: TRBV21-1
cdr3_aa: CASSRRPPGTSGRAYEQYF
cdr3_nt: TGTGCCAGCAGCAGAAGGCCTCCTGGGACTAGCGGGAGAGCCTACGAGCAGTACTTC

clone_size: .
j_call: TRBJ1-2
cdr3_length: 15
d_call: .
v_call: TRBV11-2
cdr3_aa: CASSLDLQVTYGYTF
cdr3_nt: TGTGCCAGCAGCTTAGATCTGCAGGTTACCTATGGCTACACCTTC

clone_size: .
j_call: TRBJ2-2
cdr3_length: 16
d_call: TRBD2
v_call: TRBV10-2
cdr3_aa: CASSERRGENTGELFF
cdr3_nt: TGCGCCAGCAGTGAGCGGCGGGGGGAGAACACCGGGGAGCTGTTTTTT

clone_size: .
j_call: TRBJ1-3
cdr3_length: 15
d_call: .
v_call: TRBV5-4
cdr3_aa: CASSLDRSSGNTIYF
cdr3_nt: TGTGCCAGCAGCCTTGACAGGAGCTCTGGAAACACCATATATTTT

clone_size: .
j_call: TRBJ2-1
cdr3_length: 16
d_call: .
v_call: TRBV9
cdr3_aa: CASSVASGSGDNEQFF
cdr3_nt: TGTGCCAGCAGCGTAGCTTCGGGCTCCGGAGACAATGAGCAGTTCTTC

clone_size: .
j_call: TRBJ2-1
cdr3_length: 14
d_call: TRBD1
v_call: TRBV29-1
cdr3_aa: CSVARDRGQNEQFF
cdr3_nt: TGCAGCGTCGCCCGGGACAGGGGGCAGAATGAGCAGTTCTTC

clone_size: .
j_call: TRBJ2-3
cdr3_length: 16
d_call: .
v_call: TRBV14
cdr3_aa: CASSQDYGVQADTQYF
cdr3_nt: TGTGCCAGCAGCCAAGATTATGGTGTACAGGCAGATACGCAGTATTTT

clone_size: .
j_call: TRBJ2-1
cdr3_length: 14
d_call: TRBD1
v_call: TRBV5-1
cdr3_aa: CASSFDRVIDEQFF
cdr3_nt: TGCGCCAGCAGCTTTGACAGGGTTATCGATGAGCAGTTCTTC

clone_size: once
j_call: TRBJ1-5
cdr3_length: 12
d_call: .
v_call: TRBV19
cdr3_aa: CASSMVNQPQHF
cdr3_nt: TGTGCCAGTAGTATGGTTAATCAGCCCCAGCATTTT

clone_size: once
j_call: TRBJ1-2
cdr3_length: 15
d_call: TRBD1
v_call: TRBV19
cdr3_aa: CASSMTGQGTYGYTF
cdr3_nt: TGTGCCAGTAGTATGACAGGACAGGGGACCTATGGCTACACCTTC

clone_size: once
j_call: TRBJ1-1
cdr3_length: 15
d_call: .
v_call: TRBV13
cdr3_aa: CASDERRGYPTEAFF
cdr3_nt: TGTGCCAGCGACGAGCGGAGAGGGTACCCCACTGAAGCTTTCTTT